This T cell receptor beta chain emerged from a study of post-analysis software for immune sequencing data. Across the study: The disease courses spanned relapsing-remitting, secondary progressive and progressive-relapsing forms of multiple sclerosis.

The table lists this clonotype with a few counts. The antigen is undetermined. From germline, CDR1 is SQVTM and CDR2 ANQGSEA. The CDR3 sequence is 15 residues long. The J segment lost 3 bases and the V segment lost 5 bases, leaving 6 bases of the junction unmatched. Study-level findings and limits: Among roughly 5 TRBV segments more frequent in patients than controls were TRBV5-6, TRBV5-1 and TRBV20-1. Pronounced co-clustering by F measure was evident among identically batched samples. There was significantly lower normalized Chao1 diversity in multiple sclerosis patients than in controls.

cDNA libraries for TCR beta contained unique molecular identifiers. The yield from roughly 1 to 10 million T cells was around 500,000 cDNA molecules in total. TCRdb re-derived calls from the PCR reads in MiXCR, one entry per CDR3 protein. The sample records 550,000 to 700,000 distinct CDR3 sequences, roughly 46% being singletons. The sample taken for sequencing was blood. The rearrangement uses TRBV29-1 and TRBJ1-6; 8 bases fit TRBD1. The sequence was obtained from a girl aged 5-17 years with multiple sclerosis. CDR3 sequence: CSVRTGTVYNSPLHF. CDR3 bases: TGCAGCGTTAGGACAGGGACCGTCTATAATTCACCCCTCCACTTT.